This T cell receptor beta chain is drawn from a study of blood T cell repertoires in COVID-19. Only a few counts were recorded for this clone. The table came from immunoSEQ multiplex PCR; TCRdb's copy has only in-frame clones and leaves some out. Among under 250,000 clones, about four fifths were seen once, and the ten largest hold 3.4%. The sample was peripheral blood. This TCR was recovered from a woman under 30 with acute or convalescent COVID-19.

The CDR3 reads CASGERGWETQYF. In nucleotides, the CDR3 is TGTGCCAGCGGGGAAAGGGGCTGGGAGACCCAGTACTTC. This rearrangement joins TRBV2 to TRBJ2-5, with a weak D call TRBD1 (5 bases). Trimming cost V 8 bases and J 5 bases, with 15 bases left between them. This CDR3 is built from 13 residues. The V gene's germline CDR1 is SNHLY and CDR2 FYNNEI.